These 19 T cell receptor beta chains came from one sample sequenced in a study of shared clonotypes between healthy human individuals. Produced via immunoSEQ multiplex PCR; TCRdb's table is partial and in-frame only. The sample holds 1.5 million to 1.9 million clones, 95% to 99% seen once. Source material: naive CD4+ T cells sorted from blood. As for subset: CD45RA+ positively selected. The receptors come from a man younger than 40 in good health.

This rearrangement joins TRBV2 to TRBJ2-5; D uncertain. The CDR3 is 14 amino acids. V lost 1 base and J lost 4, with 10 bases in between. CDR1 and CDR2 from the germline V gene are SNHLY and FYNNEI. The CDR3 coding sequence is TGTGCCAGCAGTGAAGTGGCCGGGTTAGAGACCCAGTACTTC. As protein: CASSEVAGLETQYF.

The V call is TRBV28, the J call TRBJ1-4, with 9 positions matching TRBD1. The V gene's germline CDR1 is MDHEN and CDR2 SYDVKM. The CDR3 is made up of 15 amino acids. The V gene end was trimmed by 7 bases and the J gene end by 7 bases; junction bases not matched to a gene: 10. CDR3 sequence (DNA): TGTGCCAGCACCCTTGGACAGGGGATTGCTGAAAAACTGTTTTTT. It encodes CASTLGQGIAEKLFF.

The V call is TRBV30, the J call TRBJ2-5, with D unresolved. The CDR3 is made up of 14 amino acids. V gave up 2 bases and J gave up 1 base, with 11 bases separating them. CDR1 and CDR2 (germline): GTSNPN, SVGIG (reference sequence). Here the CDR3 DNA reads TGTGCCTGGAGTTTCGACGACTTCCAAGAGACCCAGTACTTC. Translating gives CAWSFDDFQETQYF.

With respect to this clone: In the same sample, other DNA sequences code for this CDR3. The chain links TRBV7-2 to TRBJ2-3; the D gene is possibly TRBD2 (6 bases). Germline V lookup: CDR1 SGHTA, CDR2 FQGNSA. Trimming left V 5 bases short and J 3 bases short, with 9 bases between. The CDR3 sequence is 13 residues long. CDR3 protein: CASSLGGTDTQYF. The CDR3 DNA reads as TGTGCCAGCAGCCTCGGGGGTACAGATACGCAGTATTTT.

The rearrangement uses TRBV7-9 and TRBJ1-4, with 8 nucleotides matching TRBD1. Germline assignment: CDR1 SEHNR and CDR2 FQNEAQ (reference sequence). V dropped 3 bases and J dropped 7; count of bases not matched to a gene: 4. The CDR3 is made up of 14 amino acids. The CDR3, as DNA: TGTGCCAGCAGCTTTAATACAGGGGGTGAAAAACTGTTTTTT. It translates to CASSFNTGGEKLFF.

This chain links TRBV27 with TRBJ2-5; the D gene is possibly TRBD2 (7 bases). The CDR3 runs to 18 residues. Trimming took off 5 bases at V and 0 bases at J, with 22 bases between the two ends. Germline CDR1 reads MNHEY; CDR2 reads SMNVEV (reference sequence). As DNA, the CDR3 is TGTGCCAGCAGTCGCGGGGTTGGGGGGGCGGCGTACCAAGAGACCCAGTACTTC. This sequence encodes CASSRGVGGAAYQETQYF.

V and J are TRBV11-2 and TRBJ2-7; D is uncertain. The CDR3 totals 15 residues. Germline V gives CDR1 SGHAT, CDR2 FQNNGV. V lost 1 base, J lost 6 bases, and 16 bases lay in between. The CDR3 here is CASSLVGTLGSEQYF. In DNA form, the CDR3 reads TGTGCCAGCAGCTTAGTGGGCACCCTGGGTTCCGAGCAGTACTTC.

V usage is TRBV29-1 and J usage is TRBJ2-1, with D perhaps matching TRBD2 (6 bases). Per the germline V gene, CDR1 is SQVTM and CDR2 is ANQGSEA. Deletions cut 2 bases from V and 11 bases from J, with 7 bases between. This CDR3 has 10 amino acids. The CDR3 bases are TGCAGCGTTGAACGCGGGAAGCAGTTCTTC. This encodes CSVERGKQFF.

The CDR3 is CASRGILSSYNEQFF. The CDR3 DNA reads TGTGCCAGTAGAGGGATCCTAAGCTCCTACAATGAGCAGTTCTTC. The J gene is TRBJ2-1, the V gene TRBV11-2; possibly TRBD2 for D (5 bases). Trimming pared 9 bases from V and 0 bases from J, leaving 15 bases between. Germline V gene data show CDR1 as SGHAT and CDR2 as FQNNGV. This CDR3 is built from 15 residues.

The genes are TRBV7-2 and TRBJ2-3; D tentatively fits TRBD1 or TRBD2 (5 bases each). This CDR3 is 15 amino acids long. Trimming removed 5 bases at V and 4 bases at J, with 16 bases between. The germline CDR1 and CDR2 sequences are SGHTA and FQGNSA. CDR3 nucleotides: TGTGCCAGCAGCCGAATTCCCGGGGCCGCAGATACGCAGTATTTT. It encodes CASSRIPGAADTQYF.

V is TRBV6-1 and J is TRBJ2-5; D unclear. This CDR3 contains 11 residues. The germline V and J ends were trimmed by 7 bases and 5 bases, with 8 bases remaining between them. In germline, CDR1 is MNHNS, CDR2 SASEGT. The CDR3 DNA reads TGTGCCAGCACCCCCCTGGAGACCCAGTACTTC. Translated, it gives CASTPLETQYF.

The DNA for the CDR3 is TGTGCCAGCAGTTTAACGGTGGGCGATGAGCAGTTCTTC. This codes for CASSLTVGDEQFF. The chain combines TRBV28 with TRBJ2-1; no clear D. The CDR3 has 13 residues. V lost 2 bases and J 8 bases, leaving 10 bases between the germline ends. The V gene's germline CDR1 is MDHEN and CDR2 SYDVKM.

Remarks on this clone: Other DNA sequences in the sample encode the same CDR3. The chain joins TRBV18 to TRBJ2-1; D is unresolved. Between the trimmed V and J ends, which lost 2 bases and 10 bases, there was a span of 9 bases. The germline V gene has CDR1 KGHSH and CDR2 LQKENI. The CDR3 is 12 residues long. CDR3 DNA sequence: TGTGCCAGCTCACCAACGGGTGGCGAGCAGTTCTTC. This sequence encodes CASSPTGGEQFF.

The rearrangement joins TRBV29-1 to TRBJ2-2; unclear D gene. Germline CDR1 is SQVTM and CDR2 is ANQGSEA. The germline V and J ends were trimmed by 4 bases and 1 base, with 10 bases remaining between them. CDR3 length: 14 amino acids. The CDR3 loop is CSVGDPLNTGELFF. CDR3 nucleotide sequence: TGCAGCGTTGGTGATCCTTTGAACACCGGGGAGCTGTTTTTT.

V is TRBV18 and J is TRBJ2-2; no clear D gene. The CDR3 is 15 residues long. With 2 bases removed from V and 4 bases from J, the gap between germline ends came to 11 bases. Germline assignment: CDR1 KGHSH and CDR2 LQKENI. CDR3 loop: CASSPGIDPTGELFF. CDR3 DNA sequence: TGTGCCAGCTCACCAGGGATCGACCCCACCGGGGAGCTGTTTTTT. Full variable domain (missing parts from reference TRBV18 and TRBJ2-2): NAGVMQNPRHLVRRRGQEARLRCSPMKGHSHVYWYRQLPEEGLKFMVYLQKENIIDESGMPKERFSAEFPKEGPSILRIQQVVRGDSAAYFCASSPGIDPTGELFFGEGSRLTVL.

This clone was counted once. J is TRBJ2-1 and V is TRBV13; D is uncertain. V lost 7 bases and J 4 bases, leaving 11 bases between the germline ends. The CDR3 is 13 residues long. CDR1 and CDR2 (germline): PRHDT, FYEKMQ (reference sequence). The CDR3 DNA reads TGTGCCAGCACCTCCGGGCTATACAATGAGCAGTTCTTC. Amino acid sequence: CASTSGLYNEQFF.

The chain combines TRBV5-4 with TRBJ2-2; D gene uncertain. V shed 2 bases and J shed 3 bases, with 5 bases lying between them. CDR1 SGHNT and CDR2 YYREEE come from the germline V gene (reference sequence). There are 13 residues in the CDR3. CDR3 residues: CASSFLDTGELFF. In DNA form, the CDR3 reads TGTGCCAGCAGCTTTTTGGACACCGGGGAGCTGTTTTTT. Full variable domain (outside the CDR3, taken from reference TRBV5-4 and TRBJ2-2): ETGVTQSPTHLIKTRGQQVTLRCSSQSGHNTVSWYQQALGQGPQFIFQYYREEENGRGNFPPRFSGLQFPNYSSELNVNALELDDSALYLCASSFLDTGELFFGEGSRLTVL.

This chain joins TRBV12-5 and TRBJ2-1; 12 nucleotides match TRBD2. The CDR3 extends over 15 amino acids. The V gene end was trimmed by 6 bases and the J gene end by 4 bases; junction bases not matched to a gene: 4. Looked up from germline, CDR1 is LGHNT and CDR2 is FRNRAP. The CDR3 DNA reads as TGTGCTAGTGGCATACTAGCGGGAGGTTACAATGAGCAGTTCTTC. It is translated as CASGILAGGYNEQFF.

The CDR3 sequence is CASSPLTGSSYEQYF. The DNA of the CDR3 is TGTGCCAGCAGTCCACTTACTGGGAGCTCCTACGAGCAGTACTTC. V gene TRBV6-5 combines with J gene TRBJ2-7; D perhaps matches TRBD2 (5 bases). Germline V gene sequence: CDR1 MNHEY, CDR2 SVGAGI. The ends were cut back, 5 bases at V and 0 bases at J, with 14 bases in the middle. The CDR3 totals 15 residues.